The text below deals with one TCR beta chain. This record belongs to a study of CD8 T cells in Susac syndrome. CDR1 and CDR2 (germline): MNHEY, SVGEGT. After removal of 11 bases from V and 3 bases from J, the junction contained 6 bases not matched to a gene. The CDR3 is 12 amino acids. The authors reverse transcribed roughly 0.5 to 1 ug RNA with random hexamers. TCRdb analysed the immunoSEQ multiplex PCR reads with MiXCR anew, one entry per CDR3 protein. The table includes around 150,000 distinct CDR3 sequences, around 95% detected once. TEMRA cells were enriched by FACS, while CD8+ and CD4+ T cells were obtained through a negative isolation that was performed magnetically.

The V call is TRBV6-2 or TRBV6-3, the J call TRBJ1-1, with TRBD1 matching over 7 bases. The sequence was obtained from a human donor with multiple sclerosis. Source material: CD4+ T cells from PBMCs. The CDR3 DNA reads TGTGCCGTAAAGGGGGCTCACACTGAAGCTTTCTTT. Protein: CAVKGAHTEAFF.